These T cell receptor beta chains were read from a single sample in a study of T-cell memory formation after mild COVID-19. TCRdb reprocessed the 5' RACE reads via MiXCR and lists one record per CDR3 protein. Of approximately 210,000 distinct CDR3 sequences in the sample, approximately 20% were seen once. The sequenced sample was PBMCs or a T cell subset sorted from them (not recorded which). The receptors derive from an adult woman who had mild COVID-19 (a few samples of this study predate the infection). Cell type and time point are not known. CDR3s include the opening cysteine and the closing phenylalanine or tryptophan. A D gene is named only where the DNA matches it firmly. The size field is filled for only some rows; it gives once, few, many or a size class.

j_call clone_size d_call cdr3_length v_call cdr3_aa cdr3_nt
TRBJ2-5 - - 12 TRBV7-8 CASSFTQETQYF TGTGCCAGCAGCTTCACCCAAGAGACCCAGTACTTC
TRBJ1-1 - - 14 TRBV7-2 CASSHGTLNTEAFF TGTGCCAGCAGCCACGGGACGCTGAACACTGAAGCTTTCTTT
TRBJ2-1 - TRBD2 15 TRBV6-1 CASKAISGGANEQFF TGTGCCAGCAAGGCCATTAGCGGGGGGGCCAATGAGCAGTTCTTC
TRBJ1-1 - - 10 TRBV30 CASQGFGAFF TGTGCCTCTCAGGGGTTCGGAGCTTTCTTT
TRBJ1-5 - - 13 TRBV7-2 CASSLGGREPQHF TGTGCCAGCAGCTTAGGGGGGAGGGAGCCCCAGCATTTT
TRBJ1-4 - TRBD1 17 TRBV4-3 CASSQDFARQGNEKLFF TGCGCCAGCAGCCAAGACTTTGCAAGACAGGGGAATGAAAAACTGTTTTTT
TRBJ2-2 - TRBD2 14 TRBV29-1 CSVEGSGHTGELFF TGCAGCGTTGAGGGTAGCGGGCACACCGGGGAGCTGTTTTTT
TRBJ2-7 - - 15 TRBV15 CATSRDQGFLYEQYF TGTGCCACCAGCAGAGATCAGGGATTTCTCTACGAGCAGTACTTC
TRBJ2-7 - TRBD2 16 TRBV5-1 CASSLPPGGGSYEQYF TGCGCCAGCAGCTTGCCGCCGGGAGGGGGTAGCTACGAGCAGTACTTC
TRBJ2-3 - - 16 TRBV12-3/TRBV12-4 CASSFLAGPSTDTQYF TGTGCCAGCAGTTTCCTTGCGGGCCCTAGCACAGATACGCAGTATTTT
TRBJ2-7 many TRBD1 15 TRBV24-1 CATSDPSTGNREQYF TGTGCCACCAGTGACCCTTCGACAGGGAACCGCGAGCAGTACTTC
TRBJ2-3 - - 15 TRBV5-4 CASSFEASSTDTQYF TGTGCCAGCAGCTTTGAAGCCTCCTCAACAGATACGCAGTATTTT
TRBJ1-2 - TRBD1 15 TRBV4-2 CASSQVVGQTYGYTF TGTGCCAGCAGCCAGGTCGTGGGACAGACTTATGGCTACACCTTC
TRBJ1-2 - - 13 TRBV11-2 CASSLVQPGGYTF TGTGCCAGCAGCTTAGTTCAGCCGGGTGGCTACACCTTC
TRBJ2-5 few TRBD1 15 TRBV10-2 CASSDRQGAWETQYF TGCGCCAGCAGTGATAGGCAGGGGGCGTGGGAGACCCAGTACTTC
TRBJ1-1 - - 14 TRBV5-1 CASSSSFGGTEAFF TGCGCCAGCAGCTCCTCTTTTGGAGGCACTGAAGCTTTCTTT
TRBJ2-1 - - 15 TRBV14 CASSQGTVAYNEQFF TGTGCCAGCAGCCAAGGGACGGTGGCTTACAATGAGCAGTTCTTC
TRBJ2-3 - TRBD2 13 TRBV20-1 CSARLAGTNTQYF TGCAGTGCCCGGCTAGCGGGGACTAATACGCAGTATTTT
TRBJ1-5 - - 15 TRBV20-1 CSARDPLDSHQPQHF TGCAGTGCTAGAGATCCCTTGGACAGTCATCAGCCCCAGCATTTT
TRBJ2-7 few TRBD2 13 TRBV3-1 CASSQAGTGGQYF TGTGCCAGCAGCCAAGCGGGTACGGGAGGGCAGTACTTC
TRBJ1-1 few - 14 TRBV10-3 CAISPDSSNTEAFF TGTGCCATCAGCCCGGACAGTTCGAACACTGAAGCTTTCTTT
TRBJ2-5 - - 14 TRBV3-1 CASSHRISTETQYF TGTGCCAGCAGCCACAGGATTAGTACGGAGACCCAGTACTTC
TRBJ2-1 - - 15 TRBV5-1 CASSLGRGPYNEQFF TGCGCCAGCAGCTTGGGACGGGGTCCCTACAATGAGCAGTTCTTC
TRBJ2-7 - TRBD1 15 TRBV24-1 CATSETGTGAYEQYF TGTGCCACCAGCGAGACCGGGACAGGGGCCTACGAGCAGTACTTC
TRBJ1-5 few TRBD1 15 TRBV20-1 CSAPTAQGPNQPQHF TGCAGTGCCCCCACCGCACAGGGGCCCAATCAGCCCCAGCATTTT
TRBJ1-2 few - 14 TRBV5-1 CASSPDSPNYGYTF TGCGCCAGCAGCCCGGACAGCCCTAACTATGGCTACACCTTC
TRBJ2-3 few TRBD2 20 TRBV12-3/TRBV12-4 CASSRPHPNLAGMGVDTQYF TGTGCCAGCAGCCGACCCCACCCGAATCTAGCGGGAATGGGGGTGGATACGCAGTATTTT
TRBJ2-3 - - 15 TRBV5-1 CASSLRGASTDTQYF TGCGCCAGCAGCTTGCGGGGAGCTAGCACAGATACGCAGTATTTT
TRBJ2-1 many TRBD2 18 TRBV20-1 CSAMGGLAGPISYNEQFF TGCAGTGCTATGGGCGGACTAGCGGGACCGATCTCCTACAATGAGCAGTTCTTC
TRBJ2-5 - TRBD2 15 TRBV3-1 CASSHRREEGETQYF TGTGCCAGCAGCCATAGGCGGGAGGAAGGGGAGACCCAGTACTTC
TRBJ1-1 - - 14 TRBV19 CASRSQAPNTEAFF TGTGCCAGTAGATCACAGGCGCCGAACACTGAAGCTTTCTTT
TRBJ1-1 - - 14 TRBV29-1 CSVAGGRANTEAFF TGCAGCGTTGCCGGGGGCCGAGCGAACACTGAAGCTTTCTTT
TRBJ2-7 - - 15 TRBV4-1 CASSQEPLGGYEQYF TGCGCCAGCAGCCAAGAGCCCTTAGGCGGGTACGAGCAGTACTTC
TRBJ2-7 few - 11 TRBV20-1 CSAWSSYEQYF TGCAGTGCTTGGAGCTCCTACGAGCAGTACTTC
TRBJ1-2 - - 12 TRBV6-1 CASRGGVYGYTF TGTGCCAGCAGGGGAGGGGTCTATGGCTACACCTTC
TRBJ2-1 - TRBD1 14 TRBV20-1 CSARSGTGNMGQFF TGCAGTGCTAGAAGCGGGACAGGGAATATGGGGCAGTTCTTC
TRBJ2-1 few - 13 TRBV2 CASSEDVGGEQFF TGTGCCAGCAGTGAAGACGTTGGGGGTGAGCAGTTCTTC
TRBJ2-5 - - 12 TRBV12-3/TRBV12-4 CASSISGETQYF TGTGCCAGCTCCATTAGCGGAGAGACCCAGTACTTC
TRBJ2-5 few - 14 TRBV12-5 CASGLGHGQETQYF TGTGCTAGTGGTTTGGGACACGGCCAAGAGACCCAGTACTTC
TRBJ2-1 many TRBD1 15 TRBV6-2/TRBV6-3 CASSARGQGNNEQFF TGTGCCAGCAGTGCCCGGGGACAGGGAAACAATGAGCAGTTCTTC
TRBJ2-7 many TRBD2 15 TRBV10-3 CAIGSGVAGAYEQYF TGTGCCATCGGGTCGGGCGTAGCGGGAGCCTACGAGCAGTACTTC
TRBJ2-2 - - 15 TRBV12-3/TRBV12-4 CASSPRQGGDGELFF TGTGCCAGCAGTCCTAGACAGGGAGGGGACGGGGAGCTGTTTTTT
TRBJ2-1 few - 16 TRBV5-1 CASSLAAPKAPNEQFF TGCGCCAGCAGCTTGGCGGCCCCTAAAGCCCCCAATGAGCAGTTCTTC
TRBJ2-1 - - 15 TRBV7-3 CASSPGLRMGNEQFF TGTGCCAGCAGTCCGGGACTTAGAATGGGCAATGAGCAGTTCTTC
TRBJ2-3 few - 13 TRBV30 CAWNRVGTDTQYF TGTGCCTGGAACAGGGTAGGGACAGATACGCAGTATTTT
TRBJ1-3 few - 15 TRBV11-2 CASSGDARGGNTIYF TGTGCCAGCAGCGGAGACGCCCGAGGTGGAAACACCATATATTTT
TRBJ1-2 - - 13 TRBV27 CASSFISQGGYTF TGTGCCAGCAGTTTTATCAGTCAAGGCGGCTACACCTTC
TRBJ2-2 few - 15 TRBV6-5 CASSYSWADTGELFF TGTGCCAGCAGTTACTCTTGGGCCGACACCGGGGAGCTGTTTTTT
TRBJ1-2 few - 13 TRBV7-9 CASSRDANYGYTF TGTGCCAGCAGCCGAGACGCTAACTATGGCTACACCTTC
TRBJ1-1 few - 16 TRBV20-1 CSARGALGLGGAEAFF TGCAGTGCTAGAGGAGCCTTAGGTCTAGGCGGCGCTGAAGCTTTCTTT
TRBJ2-1 - - 15 TRBV6-2/TRBV6-3 CASSRDSTQYNEQFF TGTGCCAGCAGTCGAGACTCGACCCAGTACAATGAGCAGTTCTTC
TRBJ2-2 few - 18 TRBV7-6 CASSPHSIRALGTGELFF TGTGCCAGCAGCCCCCACTCTATTCGGGCCCTAGGCACCGGGGAGCTGTTTTTT
TRBJ1-1 - - 13 TRBV20-1 CSARQGGATEAFF TGCAGTGCTCGCCAGGGAGGTGCCACTGAAGCTTTCTTT
TRBJ2-6 few - 16 TRBV6-6 CASSYSPGSGANVLTF TGTGCCAGCAGTTACTCGCCGGGCTCTGGGGCCAACGTCCTGACTTTC